This is a list of T cell receptor beta chains from one sample in a study of Graves' ophthalmopathy and Graves' hyperthyroidism. TCRdb used MiXCR to reprocess the multiplex PCR reads, holding one entry per CDR3 protein. The profile covers around 520,000 distinct CDR3 sequences, with about 35% appearing a single time and around 4.6% taken by the ten largest. The specimen was peripheral blood or thyroid tissue (not recorded which). All receptors come from an adult man with Graves' hyperthyroidism. Each CDR3 is given without its conserved first and last residue. The D gene is left open where the match is weak.

J	D	V	CDR3
TRBJ2-5	TRBD2	TRBV28	ASSLWLAGDFQETQY
TRBJ2-5	TRBD1	TRBV7-9	ASSRKAGTGALAKETQY
TRBJ2-7	.	TRBV9	ASSVGVARAYEQY
TRBJ2-1	.	TRBV7-9	ASSLPSYNEQF
TRBJ1-1	TRBD1	TRBV20-1	SARDRERGPEAF
TRBJ2-3	.	TRBV29-1	SVISDTQY
TRBJ2-2	TRBD1	TRBV29-1	SVETYRQGRIGAGELF
TRBJ1-2	TRBD1	TRBV5-5	ASSPEDRVTGYT
TRBJ2-7	.	TRBV5-1	ASSFGLGTYEQY
TRBJ2-5	.	TRBV5-1	ASSFYRVSETQY
TRBJ1-2	.	TRBV28	ASSPGTAIGYT
TRBJ1-5	.	TRBV7-2	ASSFYQIDSNQPQH
TRBJ2-5	TRBD2	TRBV6-1	ASSTSGRLQETQY
TRBJ2-7	TRBD2	TRBV12-3/TRBV12-4	ASSSSGRNYEQY
TRBJ2-5	.	TRBV24-1	ATSDGTVDKETQY
TRBJ1-5	.	TRBV12-3/TRBV12-4	ASSPGPVRPQH
TRBJ1-6	.	TRBV6-6	ASSLADNSPLH
TRBJ2-1	TRBD2	TRBV29-1	SVEDRPSGRAHNEQF
TRBJ1-4	.	TRBV28	ASSRREKLF
TRBJ1-2	.	TRBV27	ASSLYSTGDNYGYT
TRBJ1-6	.	TRBV6-4	ASSDSTGAGSSPLH
TRBJ1-5	.	TRBV19	ASSTFRAGQPQH
TRBJ1-2	.	TRBV6-6	ASSFGDSSKYNYGYT
TRBJ1-2	TRBD1	TRBV5-1	ASSSGTATYGYT
TRBJ2-7	TRBD1	TRBV3-1	ASSPSGQRYEQY
TRBJ1-2	.	TRBV6-2/TRBV6-3	ATGTNYGYT